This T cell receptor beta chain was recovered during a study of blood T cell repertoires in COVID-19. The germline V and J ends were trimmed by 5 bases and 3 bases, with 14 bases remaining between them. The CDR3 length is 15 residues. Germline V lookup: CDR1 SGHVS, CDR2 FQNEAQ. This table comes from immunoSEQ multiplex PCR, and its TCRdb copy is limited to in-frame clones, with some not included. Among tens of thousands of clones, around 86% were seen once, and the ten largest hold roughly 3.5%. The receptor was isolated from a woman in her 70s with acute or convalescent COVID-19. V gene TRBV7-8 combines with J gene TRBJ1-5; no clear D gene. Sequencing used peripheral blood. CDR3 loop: CASSPERNFNQPQHF. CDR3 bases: TGTGCCAGCAGCCCCGAGAGAAATTTCAATCAGCCCCAGCATTTT.